This T cell receptor (beta chain) was observed in a study of shared clonotypes between healthy human individuals. Findings and limits, study-wide: Sequencing depth was a factor that was expected to affect clonotype sharing among donors.

Unmatched junction bases numbered 6, after V lost 4 bases and J lost 8 bases. Germline lookup yields CDR1 SEHNR and CDR2 FQNEAQ (reference sequence). The CDR3 length is 15 residues. PCR replicates from unsorted PBMC used approximately 300 ng DNA, and this amount was 32,000 or so T cell genomes. Authors' processing steps: Filtering differed since immunoSEQ provided only junctions, with no quality scores. The data were produced by immunoSEQ multiplex PCR, yet TCRdb's version contains in-frame clones alone and is incomplete. Clonal size and the V and J genes are those of that table, whereas D and trimming came from the DNA. The data contain about 490,000 clones, 79% of them singletons. Unsorted samples used roughly 95 million PBMCs for genomic DNA. With regard to this clone: Its antigen remains unknown.

Sequencing input: PBMCs. The source is a woman between 40 and 50 years old in good health. Some clones in this sample may be carry-over from other donors' samples. The chain is built from TRBV7-9 and TRBJ2-1; 12 nucleotides align to TRBD2. The CDR3 DNA follows: TGTGCCAGCAGCTCAGGACTAGCGGGGAATTATGAGCAGTTCTTC. Translating gives CASSSGLAGNYEQFF.